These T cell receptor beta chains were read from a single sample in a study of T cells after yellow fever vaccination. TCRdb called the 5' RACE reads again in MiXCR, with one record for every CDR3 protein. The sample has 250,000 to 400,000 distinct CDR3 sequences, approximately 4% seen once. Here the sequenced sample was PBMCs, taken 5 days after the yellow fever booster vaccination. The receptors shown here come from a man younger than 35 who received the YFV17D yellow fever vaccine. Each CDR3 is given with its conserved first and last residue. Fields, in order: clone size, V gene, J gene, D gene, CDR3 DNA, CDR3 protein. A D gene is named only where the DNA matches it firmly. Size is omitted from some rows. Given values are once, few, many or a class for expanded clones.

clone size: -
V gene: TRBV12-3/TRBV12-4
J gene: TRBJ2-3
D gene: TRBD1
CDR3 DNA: TGTGCCAGCAGACGATTGTTACCGGGACAGTTCACAGATACGCAGTATTTT
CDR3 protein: CASRRLLPGQFTDTQYF

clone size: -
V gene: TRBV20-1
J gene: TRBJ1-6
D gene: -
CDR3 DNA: TGCAGTGCTAGACGTCCCCAAGGGTCACCCCTCCACTTT
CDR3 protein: CSARRPQGSPLHF

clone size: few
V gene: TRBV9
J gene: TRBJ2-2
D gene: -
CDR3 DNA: TGTGCCAGCAGCGTGTCTTACGGCGGGACCGGGGAGCTGTTTTTT
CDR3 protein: CASSVSYGGTGELFF

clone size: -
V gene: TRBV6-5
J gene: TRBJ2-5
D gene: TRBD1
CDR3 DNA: TGTGCCAGCAGTTACGGGACAGGGAGGCTCCAAGAGACCCAGTACTTC
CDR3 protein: CASSYGTGRLQETQYF

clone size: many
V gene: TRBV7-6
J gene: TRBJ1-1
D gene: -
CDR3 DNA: TGTGCCAGCAGCCCAACCAGGGAAAAGGGGGTCACTGAAGCTTTCTTT
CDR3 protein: CASSPTREKGVTEAFF

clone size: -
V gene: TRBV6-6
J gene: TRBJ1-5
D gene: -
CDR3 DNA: TGTGCCAGCGCTACGGGGGGGGATGTTGGTCAGCCCCAGCATTTT
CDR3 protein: CASATGGDVGQPQHF

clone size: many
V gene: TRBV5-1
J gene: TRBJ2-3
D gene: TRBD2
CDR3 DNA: TGCGCCAGCCGACTAGCGGGGGGAAGCGATACGCAGTATTTT
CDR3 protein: CASRLAGGSDTQYF

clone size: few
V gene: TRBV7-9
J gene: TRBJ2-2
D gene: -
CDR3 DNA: TGTGCCACCCTCGGGCCGAACACCGGGGAGCTGTTTTTT
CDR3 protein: CATLGPNTGELFF

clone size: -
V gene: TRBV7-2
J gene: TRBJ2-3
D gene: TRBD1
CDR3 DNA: TGTGCCAGCAGCCAACCGACAGGGGGAGGTTCGCCAGATACGCAGTATTTT
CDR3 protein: CASSQPTGGGSPDTQYF

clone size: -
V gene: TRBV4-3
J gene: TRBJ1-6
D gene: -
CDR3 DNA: TGCGCCAGCAGCCAAGACAGGGCAGGTTCACCCCTCCACTTT
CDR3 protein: CASSQDRAGSPLHF

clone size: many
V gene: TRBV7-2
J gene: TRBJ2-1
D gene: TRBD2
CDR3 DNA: TGTGCCAGCAGCTTAAGCTTCGGGGGGTTCTCCTACAATGAGCAGTTCTTC
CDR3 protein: CASSLSFGGFSYNEQFF

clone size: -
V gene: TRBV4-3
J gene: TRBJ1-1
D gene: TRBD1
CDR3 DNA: TGCGCCAGCAGCCCGGGACAGGTTCGTTCTGAAGCTTTCTTT
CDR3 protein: CASSPGQVRSEAFF

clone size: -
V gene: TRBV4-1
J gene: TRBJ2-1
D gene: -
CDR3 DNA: TGCGCCAGCAGCCAAGATCTTTGGGAGAGCTCCTACAATGAGCAGTTCTTC
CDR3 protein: CASSQDLWESSYNEQFF

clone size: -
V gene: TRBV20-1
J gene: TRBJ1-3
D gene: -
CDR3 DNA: TGCAGTGCTCAGGACTCGAGCTCTGGAAACACCATATATTTT
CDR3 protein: CSAQDSSSGNTIYF

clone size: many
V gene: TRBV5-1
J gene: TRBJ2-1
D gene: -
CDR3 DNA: TGCGCCAGCAGCTTGGATGGGGGAAGCTACAATGAGCAGTTCTTC
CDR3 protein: CASSLDGGSYNEQFF

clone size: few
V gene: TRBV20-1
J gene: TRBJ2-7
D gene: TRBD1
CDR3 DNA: TGCAGTGCTAGAGATAGGGACAGTGGATACGAGCAGTACTTC
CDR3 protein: CSARDRDSGYEQYF

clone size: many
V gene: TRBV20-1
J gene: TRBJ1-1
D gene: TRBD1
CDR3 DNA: TGCAGTGCTAGAGGCGACAGGGCGAACACTGAAGCTTTCTTT
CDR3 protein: CSARGDRANTEAFF

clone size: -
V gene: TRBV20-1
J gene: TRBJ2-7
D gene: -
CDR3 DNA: TGCAGTGCTGGCCCCGACCCCTACGAGCAGTACTTC
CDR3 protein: CSAGPDPYEQYF

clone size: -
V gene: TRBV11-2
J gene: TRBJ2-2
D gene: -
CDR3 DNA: TGTGCCAGCAGTCTTCTGGCGGTAGAAGGCGGGGAGCTGTTTTTT
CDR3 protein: CASSLLAVEGGELFF

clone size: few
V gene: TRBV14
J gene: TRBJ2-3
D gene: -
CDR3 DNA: TGTGCCAGCAGCAGGGCAGGGGCAACAGATACGCAGTATTTT
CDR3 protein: CASSRAGATDTQYF

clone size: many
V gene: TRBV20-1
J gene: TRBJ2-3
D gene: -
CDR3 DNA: TGCAGTGCTAGAAGGGACGGCGACACAGATACGCAGTATTTT
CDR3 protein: CSARRDGDTDTQYF

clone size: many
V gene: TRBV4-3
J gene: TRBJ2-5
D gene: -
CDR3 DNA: TGCGCCAGCAGCCGCGGGCAGCAAGAGACCCAGTACTTC
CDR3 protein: CASSRGQQETQYF

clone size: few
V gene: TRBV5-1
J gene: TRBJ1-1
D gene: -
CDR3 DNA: TGCGCCAGCAGCTTCAACACCCAGAACACTGAAGCTTTCTTT
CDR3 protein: CASSFNTQNTEAFF

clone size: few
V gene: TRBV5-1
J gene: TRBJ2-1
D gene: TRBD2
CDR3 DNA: TGCGCCAGCAGCTTGTACAGCGGGGGAACCCTGACCTACAATGAGCAGTTCTTC
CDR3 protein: CASSLYSGGTLTYNEQFF

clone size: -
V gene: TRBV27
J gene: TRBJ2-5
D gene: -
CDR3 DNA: TGTGCCAGCAGTTTGTGGGGCTCAGAGACCCAGTACTTC
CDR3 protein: CASSLWGSETQYF

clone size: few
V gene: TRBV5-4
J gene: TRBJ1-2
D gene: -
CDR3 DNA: TGTGCCAGCAGCTTGGGGACCCAAGTCTATGGCTACACCTTC
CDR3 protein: CASSLGTQVYGYTF

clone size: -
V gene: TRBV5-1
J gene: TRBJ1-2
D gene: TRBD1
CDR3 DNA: TGCGCCAGCAGCTTGATTAGGGGGCATGATGGCTACACCTTC
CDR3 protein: CASSLIRGHDGYTF

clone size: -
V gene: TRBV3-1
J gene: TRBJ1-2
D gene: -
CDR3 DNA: TGTGCCAGCAGCCCCGGGGGGAAGAGCGACTATGGCTACACCTTC
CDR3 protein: CASSPGGKSDYGYTF

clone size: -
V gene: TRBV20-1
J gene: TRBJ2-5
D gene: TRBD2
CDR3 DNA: TGCAGTGCTAGAGGGGCAGTAGCGGGGGATAGGTTAGAGACCCAGTACTTC
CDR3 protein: CSARGAVAGDRLETQYF

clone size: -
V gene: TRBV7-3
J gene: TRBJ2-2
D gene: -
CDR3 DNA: TGTGCCAGCAGCCCAAATATGGGGAACAGGGACACCGGGGAGCTGTTTTTT
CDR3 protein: CASSPNMGNRDTGELFF

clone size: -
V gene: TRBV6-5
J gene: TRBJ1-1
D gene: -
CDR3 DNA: TGTGCCAGCAGTTACTCGAGGAGGGATGAAGCTTTCTTT
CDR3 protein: CASSYSRRDEAFF

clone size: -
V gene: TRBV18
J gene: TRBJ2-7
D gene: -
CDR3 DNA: TGTGCCAGCTCACCCGGGCTTGGGACCTCCTACGAGCAGTACTTC
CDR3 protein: CASSPGLGTSYEQYF

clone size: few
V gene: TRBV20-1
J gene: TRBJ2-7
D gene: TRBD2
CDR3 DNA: TGCAGTGCGCTAAGGGGAGCGGGGGGCCTTTACGAGCAGTACTTC
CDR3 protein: CSALRGAGGLYEQYF

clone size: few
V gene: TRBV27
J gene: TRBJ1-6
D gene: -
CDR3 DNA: TGTGCCAGCGGGCTCCAGACTACTAATTCACCCCTCCACTTT
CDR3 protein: CASGLQTTNSPLHF

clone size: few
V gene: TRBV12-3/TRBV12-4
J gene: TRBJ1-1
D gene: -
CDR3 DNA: TGTGCCAGCAGACCCGGACAGTGGCACACTGAAGCTTTCTTT
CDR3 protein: CASRPGQWHTEAFF

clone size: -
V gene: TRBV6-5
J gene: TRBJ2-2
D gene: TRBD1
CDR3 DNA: TGTGCCAGCAGGGGTACCGGGACAGGGCGTACCGGGGAGCTGTTTTTT
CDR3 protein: CASRGTGTGRTGELFF

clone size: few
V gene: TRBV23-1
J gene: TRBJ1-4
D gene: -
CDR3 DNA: TGCGCCAGCAGTCTATCGTTATGGTGGGGGGAAGATGAAAAACTGTTTTTT
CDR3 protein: CASSLSLWWGEDEKLFF

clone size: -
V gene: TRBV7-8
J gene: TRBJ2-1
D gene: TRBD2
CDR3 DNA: TGTGCCAGCAGCTTAGGGTCAGTAGCGGGAGACAATGAGCAGTTCTTC
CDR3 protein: CASSLGSVAGDNEQFF

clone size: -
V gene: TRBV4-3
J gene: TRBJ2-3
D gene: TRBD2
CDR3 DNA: TGCGCCAGCAGCCCGGGACTAGCGGACCGCACAGATACGCAGTATTTT
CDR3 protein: CASSPGLADRTDTQYF

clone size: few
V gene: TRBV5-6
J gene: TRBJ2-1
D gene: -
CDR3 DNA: TGTGCCAGCAGCTCCTCGGACAGCTCCTACAATGAGCAGTTCTTC
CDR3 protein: CASSSSDSSYNEQFF

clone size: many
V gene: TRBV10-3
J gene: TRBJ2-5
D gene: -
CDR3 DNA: TGTGCCAGCTGGGTTCGGCCGGGCGAGACCCAGTACTTC
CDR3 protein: CASWVRPGETQYF

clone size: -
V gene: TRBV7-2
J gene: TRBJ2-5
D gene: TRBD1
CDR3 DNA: TGTGCCAGCAGCCTCCAGGACAGGGCAGGAGAGACCCAGTACTTC
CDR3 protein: CASSLQDRAGETQYF

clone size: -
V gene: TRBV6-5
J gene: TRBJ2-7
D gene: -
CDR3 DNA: TGTGCCAGCAGTTACTCCCCCTACCCGCAGTACTTC
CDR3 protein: CASSYSPYPQYF

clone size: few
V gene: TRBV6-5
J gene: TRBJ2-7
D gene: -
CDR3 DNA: TGTGCCAGCAGTTACTCGTGGGGGACGAGTTCAGGGGAGCAGTACTTC
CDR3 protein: CASSYSWGTSSGEQYF

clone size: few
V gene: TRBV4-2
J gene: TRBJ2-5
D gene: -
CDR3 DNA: TGTGCCAGCAGCCAAGCCGCACAGGAAGAGACCCAGTACTTC
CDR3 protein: CASSQAAQEETQYF

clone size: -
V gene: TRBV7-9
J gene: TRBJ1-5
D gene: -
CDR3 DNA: TGTGCCAGCAGCTTAAGGGAGAATCAGCCCCAGCATTTT
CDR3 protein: CASSLRENQPQHF

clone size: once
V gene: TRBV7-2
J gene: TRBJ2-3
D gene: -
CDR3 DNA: TGTGCCAGCAGCTTCCCCTCCCTTAGCACAGATACGAAGTATTTT
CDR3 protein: CASSFPSLSTDTKYF

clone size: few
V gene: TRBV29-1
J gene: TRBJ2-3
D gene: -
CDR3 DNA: TGCAGCGTGCCCCTTGGACACGATACGCAGTATTTT
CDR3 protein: CSVPLGHDTQYF

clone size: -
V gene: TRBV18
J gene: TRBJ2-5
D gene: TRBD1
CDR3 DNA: TGTGCCAGCTCACCCTTCCGGGACAGGGTGGAGACCCAGTACTTC
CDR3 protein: CASSPFRDRVETQYF